Listed below are T cell receptor beta chains from one sample, sequenced in a study of cytomegalovirus exposure and HLA in healthy donors. TCRdb's table, derived via immunoSEQ multiplex PCR, lists solely in-frame clones and lacks some. This sample has about 200,000 clones, with about 79% found just once. The source material was PBMCs. These receptor sequences come from a boy aged 2-9 years in good health and CMV-seronegative. CDR3s include the opening cysteine and the closing phenylalanine or tryptophan. The D gene is left open where the match is weak. Expanded clones are given a class, and other clones once, few, many or no size at all.

CDR3aa	CDR3nt	d_gene	abundance	v_gene	j_gene
CASRRTGNSNQPQHF	TGTGCCAGTAGGAGGACAGGGAATAGCAATCAGCCCCAGCATTTT	TRBD1	once	TRBV19	TRBJ1-5
CASSIRTGTTNEKLFF	TGTGCCAGTAGTATACGGACAGGGACAACTAATGAAAAACTGTTTTTT	TRBD1	.	TRBV19	TRBJ1-4
CASRTQENTEAFF	TGTGCCAGCAGAACACAGGAGAACACTGAAGCTTTCTTT	.	.	TRBV6-5	TRBJ1-1
CASSPGQGPYEQYF	TGTGCCAGCAGCCCGGGACAGGGCCCCTACGAGCAGTACTTC	TRBD1	.	TRBV5-6	TRBJ2-7
CASSQRGGVETQYF	TGTGCCAGCAGCCAGCGGGGGGGCGTGGAGACCCAGTACTTC	TRBD2	.	TRBV7-2	TRBJ2-5
CASSYNRATAEAFF	TGTGCCAGCAGTTACAACAGGGCTACCGCTGAAGCTTTCTTT	.	.	TRBV6-5	TRBJ1-1
CASSRGENTEAFF	TGTGCCAGCAGTCGGGGTGAGAACACTGAAGCTTTCTTT	.	.	TRBV27	TRBJ1-1
CASSLTGTDSRRGNTIYF	TGTGCCAGCAGCTTAACGGGGACAGATAGCCGGCGGGGAAACACCATATATTTT	TRBD1	few	TRBV7-2	TRBJ1-3
CASVMHPQGTEAFF	TGTGCCAGCGTAATGCACCCCCAGGGCACTGAAGCTTTCTTT	.	.	TRBV2	TRBJ1-1
CASSLDRGYEQYF	TGTGCCAGCAGTTTGGACAGGGGGTACGAGCAGTACTTC	TRBD1	.	TRBV6-6	TRBJ2-7
CASRTGRTGVYEQYF	TGTGCCAGCAGGACCGGGCGGACAGGGGTCTACGAGCAGTACTTC	TRBD1	.	TRBV6-1	TRBJ2-7
CASRKGSADTQYF	TGTGCCAGCAGAAAGGGGTCTGCAGATACGCAGTATTTT	.	once	TRBV6-5	TRBJ2-3
CASSQDTFMNTEAFF	TGTGCCAGCAGCCAGGACACCTTCATGAACACTGAAGCTTTCTTT	.	.	TRBV4-2	TRBJ1-1
CASSPGTGTSPLHF	TGTGCCAGCAGCCCCGGGACAGGGACTTCACCCCTCCACTTT	TRBD1	.	TRBV7-9	TRBJ1-6
CASSSDGTGLNTEAFF	TGCGCCAGCAGCTCCGACGGGACAGGGTTGAACACTGAAGCTTTCTTT	TRBD1	.	TRBV5-1	TRBJ1-1
CASSPTFPGANVLTF	TGTGCCAGCAGCCCCACTTTTCCTGGGGCCAACGTCCTGACTTTC	.	.	TRBV7-9	TRBJ2-6
CASSAGRTGELFF	TGTGCCAGCAGCGCAGGGCGCACCGGGGAGCTGTTTTTT	.	.	TRBV11-3	TRBJ2-2
CAVQDSGANVLTF	TGTGCCGTACAGGACTCTGGGGCCAACGTCCTGACTTTC	.	.	TRBV10-3	TRBJ2-6
CASSLELAGGSEQYF	TGTGCCAGCAGCCTTGAACTAGCGGGGGGATCCGAGCAGTACTTC	TRBD2	.	TRBV7-9	TRBJ2-7
CASRPLVGETQYF	TGTGCCAGCAGGCCCTTAGTTGGAGAGACCCAGTACTTC	.	.	TRBV27	TRBJ2-5
CASSLTPTDTQYF	TGTGCCAGCAGTTTAACACCCACAGATACGCAGTATTTT	.	.	TRBV27	TRBJ2-3
CASSLAGGEETQYF	TGTGCCAGCAGCTTAGCAGGGGGCGAAGAGACCCAGTACTTC	TRBD1	.	TRBV7-3	TRBJ2-5
CASSLGAGVEQFF	TGTGCCAGCAGCTTAGGGGCGGGGGTCGAGCAGTTCTTC	TRBD2	.	TRBV7-9	TRBJ2-1
CAISPGHPNTGELFF	TGTGCCATCAGTCCGGGACACCCGAACACCGGGGAGCTGTTTTTT	.	.	TRBV10-3	TRBJ2-2
CASSLGQGHYEQYF	TGTGCCAGCAGCTTAGGACAGGGTCACTACGAGCAGTACTTC	TRBD1	.	TRBV7-2	TRBJ2-7
CASSLKQGAYSPLHF	TGTGCCAGCAGCTTAAAGCAGGGGGCGTATTCACCCCTCCACTTT	TRBD1	few	TRBV7-2	TRBJ1-6
CASSGTAAGELFF	TGTGCCAGCAGTGGGACTGCTGCCGGGGAGCTGTTTTTT	.	.	TRBV2	TRBJ2-2
CASSPLTSGGAYEQYF	TGTGCCAGCTCACCTCTGACTAGCGGGGGAGCATACGAGCAGTACTTC	TRBD2	.	TRBV18	TRBJ2-7
CASSLDMTGPGNTIYF	TGCGCCAGCAGCTTGGACATGACAGGGCCGGGAAACACCATATATTTT	TRBD1	few	TRBV5-1	TRBJ1-3
CASSQTGGPDTQYF	TGCGCCAGCAGCCAGACCGGGGGGCCAGATACGCAGTATTTT	.	.	TRBV4-3	TRBJ2-3
CASRYRVGNTEAFF	TGCGCCAGCCGGTACAGGGTAGGGAACACTGAAGCTTTCTTT	.	.	TRBV4-1	TRBJ1-1
CASSLDVVPAGSPLHF	TGTGCCAGCAGCTTAGATGTAGTGCCTGCGGGTTCACCCCTCCACTTT	.	.	TRBV7-9	TRBJ1-6
CASSPAGRGLETEAFF	TGTGCCAGCAGTCCCGCCGGGAGGGGGCTCGAGACTGAAGCTTTCTTT	TRBD1	.	TRBV27	TRBJ1-1
CASSLAGQGARGANVLTF	TGTGCCAGCAGCTTGGCTGGACAGGGGGCGAGGGGGGCCAACGTCCTGACTTTC	TRBD1	.	TRBV5-6	TRBJ2-6
CASSFEHGTGGYGYTF	TGTGCCAGCAGCTTCGAACACGGGACAGGCGGCTATGGCTACACCTTC	TRBD1	.	TRBV4-2	TRBJ1-2
CASSPTQNTIYF	TGTGCCAGCAGCCCGACTCAAAACACCATATATTTT	.	few	TRBV9	TRBJ1-3
CASSLTGVDIQYF	TGTGCCAGCAGCTTAACGGGGGTGGACATTCAGTACTTC	.	.	TRBV7-9	TRBJ2-4
CASSPNPSGTAWTDTQYF	TGTGCCAGCAGCCCAAACCCGAGTGGGACAGCCTGGACAGATACGCAGTATTTT	TRBD1	.	TRBV4-2	TRBJ2-3
CASSVTGERGNTIYF	TGTGCCAGCAGCGTGACAGGGGAGCGTGGAAACACCATATATTTT	TRBD1	.	TRBV7-8	TRBJ1-3
CASSQLTGVPSSTDTQYF	TGCGCCAGCAGCCAACTAACGGGGGTCCCTTCGTCCACAGATACGCAGTATTTT	.	.	TRBV4-3	TRBJ2-3
CASSPRGADTEAFF	TGCGCCAGCAGCCCAAGGGGCGCGGACACTGAAGCTTTCTTT	.	few	TRBV5-1	TRBJ1-1
CASRPGSYNSPLHF	TGTGCCAGTAGACCGGGCTCCTATAATTCACCCCTCCACTTT	.	.	TRBV19	TRBJ1-6
CASSRSSTGYQPQHF	TGTGCCAGCAGTAGGTCCTCGACGGGTTATCAGCCCCAGCATTTT	.	.	TRBV2	TRBJ1-5
CASHKNRGLDYGYTF	TGTGCCAGCCACAAGAACAGGGGTCTGGACTATGGCTACACCTTC	TRBD1	.	TRBV2	TRBJ1-2
CASSSTGGVGYTF	TGTGCCAGCAGCTCGACAGGGGGCGTCGGCTACACCTTC	TRBD1	few	TRBV7-3	TRBJ1-2
CSVIYDGGGADTQYF	TGCAGTGTCATATATGACGGCGGGGGGGCAGATACGCAGTATTTT	TRBD2	.	TRBV29-1	TRBJ2-3
CASSPAGSYEQYF	TGTGCCAGCAGTCCGGCAGGAAGCTACGAGCAGTACTTC	.	once	TRBV7-9	TRBJ2-7
CASSFSGTQYF	TGTGCCAGCAGCTTTTCGGGTACGCAGTATTTT	.	.	TRBV7-3	TRBJ2-3
CASSLRGYTQYF	TGTGCCAGCAGCTTAAGAGGGTATACGCAGTATTTT	.	.	TRBV7-9	TRBJ2-3
CASSVDRGDTGELFF	TGTGCCAGCAGCGTAGACAGGGGGGACACCGGGGAGCTGTTTTTT	TRBD1	.	TRBV9	TRBJ2-2
CASSEGGGVSNQPQHF	TGTGCCAGCAGTGAAGGAGGAGGAGTTAGCAATCAGCCCCAGCATTTT	.	.	TRBV2	TRBJ1-5
CASSSPTQGPTEAFF	TGTGCCAGCAGCTCACCAACTCAGGGTCCCACTGAAGCTTTCTTT	.	.	TRBV7-9	TRBJ1-1
CASSEAGGRDEQYF	TGCGCCAGCAGTGAGGCGGGGGGTCGGGACGAGCAGTACTTC	TRBD2	.	TRBV10-1	TRBJ2-7
CASSGVGNEQYF	TGTGCCAGCAGCGGAGTGGGTAACGAGCAGTACTTC	.	.	TRBV5-4	TRBJ2-7
CASRGQGNTEAFF	TGTGCCAGCAGGGGGCAGGGGAACACTGAAGCTTTCTTT	.	few	TRBV2	TRBJ1-1
CASRRGSHNEQFF	TGTGCCAGTAGGCGGGGCAGCCACAATGAGCAGTTCTTC	.	.	TRBV19	TRBJ2-1
CASSLSGEDTQYF	TGTGCCAGCAGCCTAAGCGGGGAGGATACGCAGTATTTT	TRBD2	.	TRBV7-3	TRBJ2-3